These 10 T cell receptor beta chains share one sample of origin, sequenced in a study of Tregs in tolerant kidney transplant recipients. Using immunoSEQ multiplex PCR, the repertoire was profiled, and TCRdb retains in-frame clones only, with some absent. The table lists roughly 40,000 clones, around 95% of them singletons. No antigen is known for these receptors. The sample comprised Tregs from blood cultured with allogeneic cells. These TCRs come from a human donor in good health.

The rearrangement joins TRBV9 to TRBJ2-7; 10 positions match TRBD2. The V and J ends lost 0 bases and 0 bases, in that order; junction bases with no gene match: 3. CDR3 length: 16 amino acids. Germline lookup yields CDR1 SGDLS and CDR2 YYNGEE. The CDR3 bases are TGTGCCAGCAGCGTAGGCCCTAGCGGGAGCTCCTACGAGCAGTACTTC. It is translated as CASSVGPSGSSYEQYF.

The gene calls are TRBV5-1 and TRBJ1-1; D is unclear. The length of the CDR3 is 13 residues. Trimming removed 2 bases from V and 1 base from J, with 6 bases in between. CDR1 is SGHRS and CDR2 is YFSETQ in the germline V gene. In DNA, the CDR3 is TGCGCCAGCAGCTTCACACAGAACACTGAAGCTTTCTTT. Translated: CASSFTQNTEAFF.

This chain joins TRBV2 and TRBJ1-2; D may be TRBD1 (5 bases). V lost 7 bases, J lost 7 bases, and 16 bases lay in between. The V gene's germline CDR1 is SNHLY and CDR2 FYNNEI. The CDR3 runs 13 residues. The CDR3 DNA is TGTGCCAGCACTCCTTTGGGGACTGGTGGCTACACCTTC. Amino acids: CASTPLGTGGYTF.

This CDR3 is CASSYQGQGAYEQYF. CDR3 sequence (DNA): TGTGCCAGCAGTTACCAGGGACAGGGGGCCTACGAGCAGTACTTC. This chain links TRBV6-5 with TRBJ2-7, with 11 positions matching TRBD1. After removal of 2 bases from V and 2 bases from J, the junction contained 2 bases not matched to a gene. From germline, CDR1 is MNHEY and CDR2 SVGAGI. This CDR3 is built from 15 residues.

The chain uses TRBV5-4 and TRBJ1-1, with a possible D match to TRBD1 (6 bases). The V end lost 4 bases, the J end lost 3 bases, and 19 bases lay between the germline ends. The germline CDR1 and CDR2 sequences are SGHNT and YYREEE (reference sequence). The length of the CDR3 is 16 residues. CDR3 nucleotide sequence: TGTGCCAGCAGCCCGAGGGGGAGGGTTTGGGACACTGAAGCTTTCTTT. Protein sequence: CASSPRGRVWDTEAFF.

This chain connects TRBV18 to TRBJ2-1; the match to TRBD1 covers 7 bases. In germline, CDR1 is KGHSH, CDR2 LQKENI. This CDR3 has 16 amino acids. J was trimmed by 6 bases and V by 3 bases; bases with no gene match: 11. CDR3 DNA: TGTGCCAGCTCACCGACGACAGGGACCCCCCCCAATGAGCAGTTCTTC. This sequence encodes CASSPTTGTPPNEQFF.

The chain is built from TRBV7-9 and TRBJ1-1; no clear D. The CDR3 has 15 amino acids. Germline CDR1 reads SEHNR; CDR2 reads FQNEAQ (reference sequence). The germline V and J ends were trimmed by 5 bases and 5 bases, with 18 bases remaining between them. The CDR3 reads CASSQEEIFRTEAFF. DNA of the CDR3: TGTGCCAGCAGCCAAGAGGAAATATTTCGGACTGAAGCTTTCTTT.

This chain joins TRBV19 and TRBJ1-5, with D hard to call. CDR3 length: 13 amino acids. With 4 bases removed from V and 0 bases from J, the gap between germline ends came to 4 bases. CDR1 is LNHDA, CDR2 SQIVND, per germline (reference sequence). CDR3 protein: CASSRGSNQPQHF. The CDR3 DNA reads as TGTGCCAGTAGTAGGGGTAGCAATCAGCCCCAGCATTTT. Supplemented by reference TRBV19 and TRBJ1-5, the full variable domain reads DGGITQSPKYLFRKEGQNVTLSCEQNLNHDAMYWYRQDPGQGLRLIYYSQIVNDFQKGDIAEGYSVSREKKESFPLTVTSAQKNPTAFYLCASSRGSNQPQHFGDGTRLSIL.

The CDR3: CASSLTDIEPQHF. CDR3 coding DNA: TGTGCCAGCAGTTTAACGGACATCGAGCCCCAGCATTTT. The V call is TRBV27, the J call TRBJ1-5; possibly TRBD1 for D (5 bases). The germline gives CDR1 MNHEY, CDR2 SMNVEV (reference sequence). Trimming took 2 bases from V and 8 from J, leaving 10 bases between them. The CDR3 covers 13 residues.

V is TRBV11-2 and J is TRBJ2-2; D not certain. Trimming pared 1 base from V and 5 bases from J, leaving 5 bases between. Germline CDR1 reads SGHAT; CDR2 reads FQNNGV. The CDR3 is 13 residues long. This chain's CDR3 is CASSLVSTGELFF. In DNA, the CDR3 is TGTGCCAGCAGCTTAGTTTCGACCGGGGAGCTGTTTTTT.